The 16 T cell receptor beta chains listed next were all sequenced from one sample in a study of CD8+ T cells in alopecia areata. Treatment defined: oral pan-JAK inhibitor, 5-10 mg twice daily. RNA was extracted and reverse transcribed into cDNA as the sequencing template. The repertoire was sequenced with immunoSEQ multiplex PCR; TCRdb's copy has only in-frame clones and lacks some. This table has roughly 280,000 clones, 60% appearing once. The sample was CD4+ T cells sorted from blood, taken around week 54, from a patient treated with tofacitinib. These receptor sequences come from a human donor with alopecia areata.

The rearrangement joins TRBV7-9 to TRBJ1-6; D is ambiguous. CDR3 size: 14 residues. V was pared by 1 base and J by 8 bases, with 9 bases between. In germline, CDR1 is SEHNR, CDR2 FQNEAQ (reference sequence). As DNA, the CDR3 is TGTGCCAGCAGCTTAGACTCAGGAGATTCACCCCTCCACTTT. Translating gives CASSLDSGDSPLHF. Looking up the rest from reference TRBV7-9 and TRBJ1-6 gives the full variable domain: DTGVSQNPRHKITKRGQNVTFRCDPISEHNRLYWYRQTLGQGPEFLTYFQNEAQLEKSRLLSDRFSAERPKGSFSTLEIQRTEQGDSAMYLCASSLDSGDSPLHFGNGTRLTVT.

The genes are TRBV27 and TRBJ1-4, with 8 bases lining up with TRBD1. This CDR3 contains 14 residues. The junction had 7 bases not matched to a gene; V was cut back by 5 bases and J by 8 bases. Germline CDR1 MNHEY, CDR2 SMNVEV (reference sequence). CDR3 bases: TGTGCCAGCAGTCCCCTCACAGGGGGAGAAAAACTGTTTTTT. Translation gives CASSPLTGGEKLFF. The complete variable domain, with remaining parts taken from reference TRBV27 and TRBJ1-4, reads EAQVTQNPRYLITVTGKKLTVTCSQNMNHEYMSWYRQDPGLGLRQIYYSMNVEVTDKGDVPEGYKVSRKEKRNFPLILESPSPNQTSLYFCASSPLTGGEKLFFGSGTQLSVL.

The gene calls are TRBV29-1 and TRBJ2-1; 10 bases line up with TRBD1. This CDR3 is 14 amino acids long. Trimming at V came to 4 bases and at J to 2 bases, leaving 2 bases not matched to a gene. The V gene's germline CDR1 is SQVTM and CDR2 ANQGSEA. The CDR3 DNA reads as TGCAGCGTTGGGACAGGGGGTACCTACAATGAGCAGTTCTTC. This translates into CSVGTGGTYNEQFF.

The V and J genes are TRBV15 and TRBJ2-5; TRBD2 aligns across 8 bases. Germline V gene lookup returns CDR1 LNHNV and CDR2 YYDKDF (reference sequence). Trimming cost V 3 bases and J 4 bases; bases outside gene matches: 10. The CDR3 contains 16 residues. The CDR3 here is CATSSGLAIFAETQYF. CDR3 in DNA: TGTGCCACCAGCAGTGGACTAGCCATCTTTGCAGAGACCCAGTACTTC.

The CDR3 nucleotides read TGTGCCAGCAGTTTCTCCGGGAAGACCCAGTACTTC. It is translated as CASSFSGKTQYF. The chain links TRBV27 to TRBJ2-5; perhaps TRBD2 as D (5 bases). CDR3 length: 12 residues. Germline V gene data show CDR1 as MNHEY and CDR2 as SMNVEV (reference sequence). V was trimmed by 3 bases and J by 6 bases, leaving 8 bases between them.

This clone was seen more than once but under ten times. The rearrangement links TRBV29-1 to TRBJ1-4; the match to TRBD1 covers 7 bases. Looked up from germline, CDR1 is SQVTM and CDR2 is ANQGSEA. The CDR3 runs 12 residues. V trimming: 8 bases; J trimming: 6 bases; junction bases outside the gene matches: 6. The CDR3 sequence is CSHRGRDEKLFF. Written as DNA, the CDR3 is TGCAGCCACAGGGGTCGGGATGAAAAACTGTTTTTT.

V is TRBV5-6 and J is TRBJ1-5; D possibly corresponds to TRBD1 (5 bases). The V end lost 1 base, the J end lost 0 bases, and 11 bases lay between the germline ends. From germline, CDR1 is SGHDT and CDR2 YYEEEE. The length of the CDR3 is 16 residues. The CDR3 DNA reads as TGTGCCAGCAGCTTGCAAAGGGGAAATAGCAATCAGCCCCAGCATTTT. This gives the protein CASSLQRGNSNQPQHF.

The chain links TRBV4-1 to TRBJ2-1, with D perhaps given as TRBD1 or TRBD2 (6 bases each). CDR1 is MGHRA and CDR2 is YSYEKL in the germline V gene. Trimming stripped 4 bases from V and 10 bases from J, with 17 bases between. This CDR3 contains 14 residues. CDR3 in amino acids: CASSRGAARGEQFF. In nucleotides, the CDR3 is TGCGCCAGCAGCCGGGGGGCCGCCCGAGGAGAGCAGTTCTTC.

This chain links TRBV7-2 with TRBJ2-4, with D uncertain. This CDR3 is 14 amino acids long. Trimming stripped 6 bases from V and 7 bases from J, with 16 bases between. Germline V gene lookup returns CDR1 SGHTA and CDR2 FQGNSA. DNA for the CDR3: TGTGCCAGCAGTTCCGCGGCTAATGTGAACATTCAGTACTTC. It is translated as CASSSAANVNIQYF.

This clone showed up just once. The chain has TRBV25-1 and TRBJ1-2; 8 bases map to TRBD1. Trimming took 6 bases from V and 1 from J; bases not matched to a gene: 4. Germline lookup yields CDR1 MGHDK and CDR2 SYGVNS. The CDR3 has 14 residues. The CDR3 nucleotides read TGTGCCAGCAGGGGCAGGGGGCGTAACTATGGCTACACCTTC. Translation gives CASRGRGRNYGYTF.

This clone appeared many times. V usage is TRBV6-4 and J usage is TRBJ1-1; D is unclear. Germline CDR1 and CDR2: MRHNA and SNTAGT. With 4 bases removed from V and 7 bases from J, the gap between germline ends came to 4 bases. The CDR3 extends over 10 amino acids. The CDR3 region has the DNA TGTGCCAGCAGTGCCGTTGAAGCTTTCTTT. Amino acid sequence: CASSAVEAFF.

The V and J genes are TRBV6-5 and TRBJ2-3, with TRBD1 matching 7 bases. The CDR3 loop spans 15 amino acids. The germline V gene has CDR1 MNHEY and CDR2 SVGAGI. Unmatched junction bases numbered 7, after V lost 5 bases and J lost 2 bases. The CDR3 DNA is TGTGCCAGCAGTAACCCGACAGGGAACACAGATACGCAGTATTTT. It is translated as CASSNPTGNTDTQYF.

V usage is TRBV6-6 and J usage is TRBJ2-5, with 7 bases lining up with TRBD1. CDR1 and CDR2 from the germline V gene are MNHNY and SVGAGI (reference sequence). The ends lost 7 bases at V and 5 bases at J; junction bases unmatched: 10. The CDR3 extends over 14 amino acids. The CDR3 DNA is TGTGCCAGCACCTTGACAGGGACGAAGGAGACCCAGTACTTC. It encodes CASTLTGTKETQYF.

This clone has a single count. The V call is TRBV6-5, the J call TRBJ2-3, with TRBD2 identical over 11 bases. Per the germline V gene, CDR1 is MNHEY and CDR2 is SVGAGI. After removal of 5 bases from V and 4 bases from J, the junction contained 5 bases not matched to a gene. This CDR3 is built from 15 residues. The CDR3 DNA is TGTGCCAGCAGTCATAGCGGGGGGGCGGCAGATACGCAGTATTTT. Translated: CASSHSGGAADTQYF.

The V and J genes are TRBV5-6 and TRBJ1-2, with 11 positions matching TRBD1. V was pared by 8 bases and J by 7 bases, with 10 bases of the junction left unmatched. The CDR3 extends over 14 amino acids. Germline values: CDR1 SGHDT, CDR2 YYEEEE. The CDR3 DNA reads TGTGCCAGTTCCTCGGGACAGGGGGATCGTGGCTACACCTTC. It yields the protein CASSSGQGDRGYTF.

This sequence joins TRBV5-1 and TRBJ2-5; no definite D call. CDR1 SGHRS and CDR2 YFSETQ come from the germline V gene. The V end lost 5 bases, the J end lost 1 base, and 9 bases lay between the germline ends. CDR3 length equals 13 residues. CDR3 in DNA: TGCGCCAGCAGGGGTAGCTTCCAAGAGACCCAGTACTTC. The encoded protein is CASRGSFQETQYF.